Shown below are 8 T cell receptor beta chains from a single sample sequenced in a study of T cells in Graves' hyperthyroidism and ophthalmopathy. Amplified regions were TCR beta CDR3 sequences from RNA transcripts. The study used the HTBI primer set for a first-round RT-PCR of the TCR CDR3. TCRdb fed the multiplex PCR reads into MiXCR, producing one record per CDR3 protein. Of about 160,000 distinct CDR3 sequences listed, less than 10% are singletons. Sequenced material: blood. These receptors came from a woman younger than 35 with Graves' hyperthyroidism that later progressed to Graves' ophthalmopathy.

This clonotype was detected ten times or more. The chain carries TRBV7-3 and TRBJ1-1; D is possibly TRBD1 (5 bases). Germline assignment: CDR1 SGHTA and CDR2 FQGTGA. The ends were cut back, 0 bases at V and 6 bases at J, with 14 bases in the middle. The CDR3 is 15 residues long. DNA for the CDR3: TGTGCCAGCAGCTTAACAAGCCAGGGCTCGGCTGAAGCTTTCTTT. Translation: CASSLTSQGSAEAFF.

This clonotype was recorded at least ten times. The chain links TRBV4-1 to TRBJ1-1, with 7 positions matching TRBD1. The CDR3 runs 16 residues. The J segment lost 1 base and the V segment lost 1 base, leaving 6 bases of the junction unmatched. Germline CDR1 is MGHRA and CDR2 is YSYEKL. The DNA of the CDR3 is TGCGCCAGCAGCCAAGGGGGGGGACAGTCGAACACTGAAGCTTTCTTT. Translating gives CASSQGGGQSNTEAFF.

The sample holds many counts of this clonotype. The V and J genes are TRBV2 and TRBJ2-5, with D uncertain. The germline CDR1 and CDR2 sequences are SNHLY and FYNNEI. Trimming stripped 2 bases from V and 5 bases from J, with 12 bases between. The CDR3 is 14 amino acids. The CDR3 reads CASSERQSKETQYF. The CDR3 nucleotides are TGTGCCAGCAGTGAACGCCAGTCCAAGGAGACCCAGTACTTC.

This clonotype occurred many times. The chain carries TRBV5-6 and TRBJ2-5; 10 bases align to TRBD1. The length of the CDR3 is 16 residues. After removal of 4 bases from V and 2 bases from J, the junction contained 8 bases not matched to a gene. Germline V gene lookup returns CDR1 SGHDT and CDR2 YYEEEE. The CDR3 is CASSIRPGQGQETQYF. The CDR3 DNA follows: TGTGCCAGCAGCATCCGTCCGGGACAGGGGCAAGAGACCCAGTACTTC.

On this clonotype itself: A much larger clone sits a single nucleotide away, making a read error possible. This rearrangement joins TRBV6-2 or TRBV6-3 to TRBJ2-5; TRBD2 matches at 10 bases. The CDR3 is 15 amino acids. Germline CDR1 and CDR2: MNHEY and SVGEGT. The V segment lost 2 bases and the J segment 7 bases; nucleotides outside the gene matches: 7. The CDR3 DNA follows: TGTGCCAGCAGTTACGAAGCGGGGGGGGGAGGGACCCAGTACTTC. As protein: CASSYEAGGGGTQYF.

This clonotype showed up many times. The chain couples TRBV10-3 to TRBJ2-5, with a weak D call TRBD1 (6 bases). V was pared by 6 bases and J by 2 bases, with 10 bases between. The CDR3 has 13 residues. The germline V gene encodes CDR1 ENHRY and CDR2 SYGVKD. Here the CDR3 DNA reads TGTGCCATCAGCCGGACAGAACAAGAGACCCAGTACTTC. Translated, it gives CAISRTEQETQYF.

In its sample, this clonotype was seen many times. A read error may account for a junction end that differs from germline. The J gene is TRBJ2-7, the V gene TRBV12-3 or TRBV12-4; 10 nucleotides line up with TRBD2. There are 14 residues in the CDR3. CDR3 in DNA: TGTGCCAGCAGTCTAGCGGGGGCCATCTACGAGCAGTACTTC. Its protein is CASSLAGAIYEQYF.

Ten or more counts support this clonotype. The V gene is TRBV6-5, the J gene TRBJ2-7; D may be TRBD1 (6 bases). The CDR3 is made up of 14 amino acids. V was cut by 0 bases and J by 2 bases, with 8 bases left in between. Germline CDR1 reads MNHEY; CDR2 reads SVGAGI. The CDR3 loop reads CASSYSGQPYEQYF. The CDR3 nucleotides read TGTGCCAGCAGTTACTCTGGACAGCCCTACGAGCAGTACTTC.